This T cell receptor beta chain was recovered during a study of blood T cells in healthy people across ages. Findings of the study overall: Any conclusive comparison of naive versus antigen-experienced cells was prevented by using unsorted PBMCs. It was held that diversity estimates obtained from one million T cells represented underestimates.

The second PCR ran 7 to 11 cycles with a sample-barcoded 5' primer and J-beta primers. Carrying 12 random nucleotides, a template-switch adaptor labeled each individual cDNA molecule. TCRdb re-called the 5' RACE reads with MiXCR, one entry per CDR3 protein. The sample includes about 1,400,000 distinct CDR3 sequences, roughly 45% of them seen just once. Concerning this clonotype itself: Its antigen is not identified.

There are 14 residues in the CDR3. Germline V gives CDR1 WNHNN, CDR2 SYGVQD (reference sequence). Input material: blood. The genes are TRBV10-1 and TRBJ2-1; 10 bases agree with TRBD1. The J call may not be correct, given that the DNA end is closer to TRBJ2-7. The sequence was obtained from a woman aged 18-29 years in good health. CDR3 loop: CASRPGQGLDEQYF. CDR3 nucleotide sequence: TGCGCCAGCAGGCCGGGACAGGGGTTGGACGAGCAGTACTTC.